This T cell receptor beta chain was retrieved from a study of post-analysis software for immune sequencing data. Findings and caveats of the study: Included in a set of roughly five TRBV segments more frequent in patients than controls were TRBV5-6, TRBV5-1 and TRBV20-1. Compared with controls, patients showed significantly lower normalized Chao1 diversity.

Of note for this clonotype: The antigen is undetermined.

Researchers reported that TCR beta cDNA libraries carried unique molecular identifiers. TCRdb recomputed calls from the PCR reads with MiXCR, one row per CDR3 protein. The sample records about 160,000 distinct CDR3 sequences, about 36% being singletons. There are 11 residues in the CDR3. CDR1 and CDR2 (germline): DFQATT, SNEGSKA (reference sequence). V lost 0 bases and J 4 bases, leaving 3 bases between the germline ends. The V and J genes are TRBV20-1 and TRBJ1-1, with D unclear. This specimen consisted of blood, obtained after autologous hematopoietic stem cell transplantation. The origin of this receptor is a girl under 18 with multiple sclerosis. The chain's CDR3 is CSARDGTEAFF. CDR3 coding DNA: TGCAGTGCTAGAGATGGCACTGAAGCTTTCTTT.